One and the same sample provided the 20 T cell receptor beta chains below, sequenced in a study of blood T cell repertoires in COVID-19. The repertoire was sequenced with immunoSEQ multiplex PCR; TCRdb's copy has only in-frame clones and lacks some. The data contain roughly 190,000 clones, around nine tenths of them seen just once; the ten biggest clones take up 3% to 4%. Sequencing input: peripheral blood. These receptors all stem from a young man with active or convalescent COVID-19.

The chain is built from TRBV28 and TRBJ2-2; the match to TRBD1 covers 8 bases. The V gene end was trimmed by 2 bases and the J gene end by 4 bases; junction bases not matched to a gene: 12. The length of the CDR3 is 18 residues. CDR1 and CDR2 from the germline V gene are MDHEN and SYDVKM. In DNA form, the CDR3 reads TGTGCCAGCAGTTTAACGACGGGACAGGCGGGACCCACCGGGGAGCTGTTTTTT. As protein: CASSLTTGQAGPTGELFF.

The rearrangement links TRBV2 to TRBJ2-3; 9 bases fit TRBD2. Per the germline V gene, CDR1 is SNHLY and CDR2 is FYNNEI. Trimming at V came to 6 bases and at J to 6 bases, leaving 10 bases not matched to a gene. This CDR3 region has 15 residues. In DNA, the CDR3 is TGTGCCAGCAGGGAGAGCGGGGGGAATTCTGATACGCAGTATTTT. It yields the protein CASRESGGNSDTQYF.

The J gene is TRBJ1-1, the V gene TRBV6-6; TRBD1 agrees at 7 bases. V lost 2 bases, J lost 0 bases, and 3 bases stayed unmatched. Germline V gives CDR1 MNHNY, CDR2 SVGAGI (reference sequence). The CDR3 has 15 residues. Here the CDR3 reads CASSYLQGMNTEAFF. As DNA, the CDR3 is TGTGCCAGCAGTTACCTACAGGGGATGAACACTGAAGCTTTCTTT.

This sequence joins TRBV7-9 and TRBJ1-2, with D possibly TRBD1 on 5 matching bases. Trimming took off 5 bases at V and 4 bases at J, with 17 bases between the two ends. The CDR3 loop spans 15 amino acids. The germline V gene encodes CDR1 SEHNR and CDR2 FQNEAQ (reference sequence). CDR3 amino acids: CASSPSGAAFYGYTF. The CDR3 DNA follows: TGTGCCAGCAGCCCTAGTGGGGCAGCCTTCTATGGCTACACCTTC. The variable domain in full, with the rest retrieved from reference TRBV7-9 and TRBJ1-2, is DTGVSQNPRHKITKRGQNVTFRCDPISEHNRLYWYRQTLGQGPEFLTYFQNEAQLEKSRLLSDRFSAERPKGSFSTLEIQRTEQGDSAMYLCASSPSGAAFYGYTFGSGTRLTVV.

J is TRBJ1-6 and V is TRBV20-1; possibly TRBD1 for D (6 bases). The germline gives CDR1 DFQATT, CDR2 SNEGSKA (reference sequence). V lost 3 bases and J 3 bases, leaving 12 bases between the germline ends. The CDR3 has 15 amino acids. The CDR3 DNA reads TGCAGTGCTAGTCCATGGACAGACTATAATTCACCCCTCCACTTT. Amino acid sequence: CSASPWTDYNSPLHF.

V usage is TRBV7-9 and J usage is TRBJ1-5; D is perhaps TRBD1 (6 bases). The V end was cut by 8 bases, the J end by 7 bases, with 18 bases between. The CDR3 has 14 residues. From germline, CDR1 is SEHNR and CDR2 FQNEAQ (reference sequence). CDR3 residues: CASQNGGAGQPQHF. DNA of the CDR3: TGTGCCAGCCAGAACGGGGGGGCAGGGCAGCCCCAGCATTTT.

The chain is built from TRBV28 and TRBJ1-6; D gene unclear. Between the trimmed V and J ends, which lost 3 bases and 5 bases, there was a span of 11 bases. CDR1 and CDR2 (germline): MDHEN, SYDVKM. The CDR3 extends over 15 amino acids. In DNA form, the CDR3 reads TGTGCCAGCAGTTTGGTGCTGGCAGATAATTCACCCCTCCACTTT. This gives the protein CASSLVLADNSPLHF.

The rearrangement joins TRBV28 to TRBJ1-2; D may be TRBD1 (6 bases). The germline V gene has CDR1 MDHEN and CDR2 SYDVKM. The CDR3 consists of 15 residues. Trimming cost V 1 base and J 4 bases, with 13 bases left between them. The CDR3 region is CASSLYIGQTYGYTF. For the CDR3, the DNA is TGTGCCAGCAGTTTATACATAGGACAGACCTATGGCTACACCTTC.

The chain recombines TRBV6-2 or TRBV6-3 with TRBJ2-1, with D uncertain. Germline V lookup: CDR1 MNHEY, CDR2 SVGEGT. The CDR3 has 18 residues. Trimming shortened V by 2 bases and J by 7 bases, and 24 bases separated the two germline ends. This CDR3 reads CASSYGQRAWNIFNEQFF. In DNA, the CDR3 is TGTGCCAGCAGTTACGGGCAACGAGCTTGGAATATATTTAATGAGCAGTTCTTC.

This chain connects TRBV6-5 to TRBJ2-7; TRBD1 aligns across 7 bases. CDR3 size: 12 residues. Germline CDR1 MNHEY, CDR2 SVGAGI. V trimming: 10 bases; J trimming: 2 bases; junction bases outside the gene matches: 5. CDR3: CATFGTAYEQYV. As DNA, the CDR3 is TGTGCCACGTTCGGGACAGCCTACGAGCAGTACGTC.

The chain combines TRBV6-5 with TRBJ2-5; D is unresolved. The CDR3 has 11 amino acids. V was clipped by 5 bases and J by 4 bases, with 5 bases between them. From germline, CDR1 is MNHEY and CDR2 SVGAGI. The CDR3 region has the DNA TGTGCCAGCAGTACCGGAGAGACCCAGTACTTC. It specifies CASSTGETQYF.

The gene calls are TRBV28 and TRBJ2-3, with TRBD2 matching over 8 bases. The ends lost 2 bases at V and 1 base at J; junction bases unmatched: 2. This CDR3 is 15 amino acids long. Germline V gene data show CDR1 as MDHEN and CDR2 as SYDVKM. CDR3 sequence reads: CASSLQAGGTDTQYF. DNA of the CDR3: TGTGCCAGCAGTTTACAAGCGGGGGGCACAGATACGCAGTATTTT.

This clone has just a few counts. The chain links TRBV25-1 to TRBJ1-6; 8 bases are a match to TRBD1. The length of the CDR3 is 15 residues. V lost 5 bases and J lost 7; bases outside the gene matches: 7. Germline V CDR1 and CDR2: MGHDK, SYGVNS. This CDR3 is CASSPRAGGNSPLHF. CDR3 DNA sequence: TGTGCCAGCAGTCCAAGGGCAGGGGGCAATTCACCCCTCCACTTT. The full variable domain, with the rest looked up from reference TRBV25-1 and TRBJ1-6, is EADIYQTPRYLVIGTGKKITLECSQTMGHDKMYWYQQDPGMELHLIHYSYGVNSTEKGDLSSESTVSRIRTEHFPLTLESARPSHTSQYLCASSPRAGGNSPLHFGNGTRLTVT.

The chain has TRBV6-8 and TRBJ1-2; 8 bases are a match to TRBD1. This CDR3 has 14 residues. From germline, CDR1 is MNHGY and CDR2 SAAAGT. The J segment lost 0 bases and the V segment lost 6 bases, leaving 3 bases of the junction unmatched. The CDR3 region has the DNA TGTGCCAGCAGACCACAGGGGGCTAACTATGGCTACACCTTC. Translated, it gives CASRPQGANYGYTF.

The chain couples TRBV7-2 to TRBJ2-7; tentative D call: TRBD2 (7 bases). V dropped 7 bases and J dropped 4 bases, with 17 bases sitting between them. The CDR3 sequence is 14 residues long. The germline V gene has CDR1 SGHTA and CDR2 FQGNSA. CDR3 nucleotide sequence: TGTGCCAGCATCCCCTCGGGGGGCTTTTACGAGCAGTACTTC. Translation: CASIPSGGFYEQYF. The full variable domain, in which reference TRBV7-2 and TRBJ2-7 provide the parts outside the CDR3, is GAGVSQSPSNKVTEKGKDVELRCDPISGHTALYWYRQSLGQGLEFLIYFQGNSAPDKSGLPSDRFSAERTGGSVSTLTIQRTQQEDSAVYLCASIPSGGFYEQYFGPGTRLTVT.

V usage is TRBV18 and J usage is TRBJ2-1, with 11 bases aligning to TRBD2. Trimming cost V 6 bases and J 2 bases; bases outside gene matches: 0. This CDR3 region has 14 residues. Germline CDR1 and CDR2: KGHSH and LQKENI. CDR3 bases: TGTGCCAGCTCGGGACTAGCGGCCTACAATGAGCAGTTCTTC. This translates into CASSGLAAYNEQFF.

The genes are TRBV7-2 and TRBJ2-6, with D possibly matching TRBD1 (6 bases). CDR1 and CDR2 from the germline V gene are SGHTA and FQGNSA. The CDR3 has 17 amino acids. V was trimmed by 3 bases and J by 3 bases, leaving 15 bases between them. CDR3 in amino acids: CASSLVGTGSGANVLTF. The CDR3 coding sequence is TGTGCCAGCAGCTTGGTGGGAACAGGGAGTGGGGCCAACGTCCTGACTTTC.

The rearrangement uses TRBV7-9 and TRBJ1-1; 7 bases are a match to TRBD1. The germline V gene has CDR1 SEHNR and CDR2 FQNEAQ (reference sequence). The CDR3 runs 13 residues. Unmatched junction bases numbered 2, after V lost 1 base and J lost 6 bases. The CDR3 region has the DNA TGTGCCAGCAGCTTAGGGCAGGGGGCTGAAGCTTTCTTT. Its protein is CASSLGQGAEAFF.

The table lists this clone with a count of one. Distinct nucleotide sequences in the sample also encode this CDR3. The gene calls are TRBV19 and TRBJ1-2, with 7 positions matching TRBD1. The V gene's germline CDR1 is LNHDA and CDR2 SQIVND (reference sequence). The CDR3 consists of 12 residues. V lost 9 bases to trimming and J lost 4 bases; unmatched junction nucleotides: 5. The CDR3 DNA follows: TGTGCCAGCCGGACAGGCTCCTATGGCTACACCTTC. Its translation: CASRTGSYGYTF.

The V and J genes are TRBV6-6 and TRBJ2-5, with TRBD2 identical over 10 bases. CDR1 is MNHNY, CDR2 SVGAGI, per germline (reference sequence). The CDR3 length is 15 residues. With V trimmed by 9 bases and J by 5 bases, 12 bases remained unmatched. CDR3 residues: CASLKSGRAMETQYF. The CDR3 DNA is TGTGCCAGTCTAAAAAGCGGGAGGGCAATGGAGACCCAGTACTTC.